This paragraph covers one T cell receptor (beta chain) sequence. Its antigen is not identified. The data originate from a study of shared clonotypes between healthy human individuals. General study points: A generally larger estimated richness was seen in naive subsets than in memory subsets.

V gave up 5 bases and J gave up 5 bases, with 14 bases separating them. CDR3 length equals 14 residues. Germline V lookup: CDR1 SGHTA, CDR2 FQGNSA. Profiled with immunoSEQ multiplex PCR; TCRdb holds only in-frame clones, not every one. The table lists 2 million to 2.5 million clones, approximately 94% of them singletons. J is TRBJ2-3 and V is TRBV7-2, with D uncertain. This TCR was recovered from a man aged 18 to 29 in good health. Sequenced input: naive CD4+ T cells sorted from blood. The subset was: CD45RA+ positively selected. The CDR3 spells CASSPGGRLDTQYF. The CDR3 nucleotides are TGTGCCAGCAGCCCCGGTGGTCGTTTAGATACGCAGTATTTT. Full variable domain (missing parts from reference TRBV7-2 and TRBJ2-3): GAGVSQSPSNKVTEKGKDVELRCDPISGHTALYWYRQSLGQGLEFLIYFQGNSAPDKSGLPSDRFSAERTGGSVSTLTIQRTQQEDSAVYLCASSPGGRLDTQYFGPGTRLTVL.